This record covers a single T cell receptor (beta chain). As yet, its antigen is unknown. PCR primers comprised 60 Vbeta and 13 Jbeta primers. Sequenced by immunoSEQ multiplex PCR; TCRdb stores in-frame clones only, minus some. The sample contains 100,000 to 150,000 clones, roughly 78% of which appear only once. The germline V gene encodes CDR1 MNHNS and CDR2 SASEGT. This CDR3 contains 13 residues. Trimming removed 7 bases from V and 0 bases from J, with 9 bases in between. This sample was taken from a study of cytomegalovirus exposure and HLA in healthy donors. The study's findings and limits: According to reports, the classifier identified cytomegalovirus status with high specificity and sensitivity.

Source material: PBMCs. The sequence was obtained from a young man in good health and CMV-seronegative. This sequence joins TRBV6-1 and TRBJ1-1; no definite D call. CDR3 bases: TGTGCCAGCAAGAGGGTGGTGAACACTGAAGCTTTCTTT. It specifies CASKRVVNTEAFF.